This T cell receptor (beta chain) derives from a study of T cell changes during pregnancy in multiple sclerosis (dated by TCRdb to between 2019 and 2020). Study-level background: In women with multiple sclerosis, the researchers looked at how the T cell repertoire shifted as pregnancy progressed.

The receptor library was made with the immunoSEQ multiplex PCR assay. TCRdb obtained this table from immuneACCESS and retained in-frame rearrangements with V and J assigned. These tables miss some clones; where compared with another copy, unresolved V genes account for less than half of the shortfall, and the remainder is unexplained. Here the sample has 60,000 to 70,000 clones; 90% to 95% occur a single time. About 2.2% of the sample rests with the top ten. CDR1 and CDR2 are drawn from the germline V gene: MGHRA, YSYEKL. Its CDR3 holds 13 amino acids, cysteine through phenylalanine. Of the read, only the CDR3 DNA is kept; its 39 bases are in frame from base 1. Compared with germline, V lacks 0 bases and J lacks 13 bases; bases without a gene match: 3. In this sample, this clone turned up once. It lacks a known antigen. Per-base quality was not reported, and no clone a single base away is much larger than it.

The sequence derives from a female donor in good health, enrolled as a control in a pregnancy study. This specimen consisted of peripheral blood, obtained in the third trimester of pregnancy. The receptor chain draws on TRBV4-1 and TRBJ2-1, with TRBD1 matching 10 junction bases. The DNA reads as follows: TGCGCCAGCAGCCAAGAGGACAGGGGGATACAGTTCTTC. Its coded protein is CASSQEDRGIQFF.